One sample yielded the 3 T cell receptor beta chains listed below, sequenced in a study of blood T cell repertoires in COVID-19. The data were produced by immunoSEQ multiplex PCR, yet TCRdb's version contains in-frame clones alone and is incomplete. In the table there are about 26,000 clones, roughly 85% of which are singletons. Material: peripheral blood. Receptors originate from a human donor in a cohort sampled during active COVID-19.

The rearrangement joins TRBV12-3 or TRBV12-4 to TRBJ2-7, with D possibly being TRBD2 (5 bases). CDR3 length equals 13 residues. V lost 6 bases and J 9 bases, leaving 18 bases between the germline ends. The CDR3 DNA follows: TGTGCCAGCAGCCCAATATCGGGGAATGGGCAGTACTTC. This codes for CASSPISGNGQYF.

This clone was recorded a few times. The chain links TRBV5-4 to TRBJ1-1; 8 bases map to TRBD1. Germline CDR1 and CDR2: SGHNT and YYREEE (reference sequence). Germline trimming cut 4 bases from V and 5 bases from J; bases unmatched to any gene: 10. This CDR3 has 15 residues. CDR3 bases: TGTGCCAGCAGCCCGGACAGGGTGAGTTGGACTGAAGCTTTCTTT. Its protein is CASSPDRVSWTEAFF.

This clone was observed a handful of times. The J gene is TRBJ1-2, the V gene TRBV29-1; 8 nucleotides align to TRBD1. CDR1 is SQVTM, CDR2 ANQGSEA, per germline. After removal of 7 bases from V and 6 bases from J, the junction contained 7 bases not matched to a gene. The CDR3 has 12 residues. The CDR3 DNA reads TGCAGCGCCGGGGGACAGGCGGATGGCTACACCTTC. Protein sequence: CSAGGQADGYTF.